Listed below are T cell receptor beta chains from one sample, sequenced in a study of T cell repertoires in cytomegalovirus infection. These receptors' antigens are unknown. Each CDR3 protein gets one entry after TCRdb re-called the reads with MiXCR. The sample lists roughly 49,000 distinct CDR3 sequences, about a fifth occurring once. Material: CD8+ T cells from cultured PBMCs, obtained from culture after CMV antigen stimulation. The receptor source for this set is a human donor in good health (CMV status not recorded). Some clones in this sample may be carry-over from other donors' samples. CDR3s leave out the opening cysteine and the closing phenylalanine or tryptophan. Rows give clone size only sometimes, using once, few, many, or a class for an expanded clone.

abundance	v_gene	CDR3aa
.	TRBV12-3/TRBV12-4	ASSGDRGPPYEQY
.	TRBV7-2	ASSLAPSSSYNEQF
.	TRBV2	ASSEERSQHTGELF
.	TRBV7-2	ASSFSGSGRRQY
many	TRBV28	ASGGGQANEKLF
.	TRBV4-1	ASRPRQGATEAF
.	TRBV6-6	ASRLTGLASNSYSYNEQF
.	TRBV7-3	ASSTLGRGGLGGELF
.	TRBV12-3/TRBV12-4	ASSPGQYNEQF
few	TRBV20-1	SARDQFTDTQY
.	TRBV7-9	ASSLTNPLTEAF
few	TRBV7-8	ASSPMRRDEQF
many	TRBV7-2	ASSFILAGVDTDTQY
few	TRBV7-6	ASSLTGPYEQY
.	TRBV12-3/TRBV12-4	ARSGLAGGWTYEQY
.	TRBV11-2	ASVGSPGRTDTQY
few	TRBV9	ASSGQKSTDTQY
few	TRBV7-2	ASSLAFSGRRSETQY
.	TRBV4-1	ASSQDGAATD
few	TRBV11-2	ASSLGTYEQF
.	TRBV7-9	ASSKAGGPYNEQF
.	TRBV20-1	SAPGTGEGNTIY
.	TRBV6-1	ASAENYGYT